One sample yielded the 2 T cell receptor beta chains listed below, sequenced in a study of cytomegalovirus exposure and HLA in healthy donors listed by TCRdb under 2017. Library prep was done by the immunoSEQ multiplex PCR assay. TCRdb retrieved this table from immuneACCESS and kept in-frame rearrangements only. Not all clones are present; in checked studies, unresolved V genes account for under half, and no reason is known for the remainder. Across this sample there are roughly 200,000 clones, with around nine tenths seen only once. The ten largest clones represent approximately 7.7% of the sample. The sequenced sample was PBMCs. The origin of the receptors is a young man in good health and CMV-seropositive.

J is TRBJ2-1 and V is TRBV9; the D gene could be TRBD1 or TRBD2 (7 bases each). The CDR3 is 15 amino acids. The V gene lost 4 bases and the J gene lost 7 bases, with 18 bases spanning the gap. Germline V lookup: CDR1 SGDLS, CDR2 YYNGEE. As DNA, the CDR3 is TGTGCCAGCAGCTTCCAGGGGGTCGGGGGGAATGAGCAGTTCTTC. Its translation: CASSFQGVGGNEQFF. Filled out from reference TRBV9 and TRBJ2-1, the complete variable domain reads DSGVTQTPKHLITATGQRVTLRCSPRSGDLSVYWYQQSLDQGLQFLIQYYNGEERAKGNILERFSAQQFPDLHSELNLSSLELGDSALYFCASSFQGVGGNEQFFGPGTRLTVL.

The chain uses TRBV5-8 and TRBJ1-2, with D possibly matching TRBD1 (5 bases). This CDR3 is built from 14 residues. The germline V gene encodes CDR1 SGHTS and CDR2 YDEGEE. V was cut by 3 bases and J by 14 bases, with 23 bases left in between. CDR3 amino acids: CASSSGQEGGHRTF. CDR3 bases: TGTGCCAGCAGCTCGGGGCAGGAGGGAGGTCATCGGACCTTC.